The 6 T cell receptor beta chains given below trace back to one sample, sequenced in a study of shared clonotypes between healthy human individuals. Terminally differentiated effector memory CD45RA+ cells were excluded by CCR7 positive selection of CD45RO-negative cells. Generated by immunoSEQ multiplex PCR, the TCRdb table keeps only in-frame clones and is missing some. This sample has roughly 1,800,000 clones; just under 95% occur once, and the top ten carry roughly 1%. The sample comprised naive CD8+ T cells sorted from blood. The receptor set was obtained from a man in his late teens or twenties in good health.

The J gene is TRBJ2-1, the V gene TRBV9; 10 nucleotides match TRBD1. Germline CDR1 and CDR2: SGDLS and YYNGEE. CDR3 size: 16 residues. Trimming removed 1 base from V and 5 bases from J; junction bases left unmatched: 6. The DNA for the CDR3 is TGTGCCAGCAGCGTACACGGACAGGGGGACGACAATGAGCAGTTCTTC. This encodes CASSVHGQGDDNEQFF. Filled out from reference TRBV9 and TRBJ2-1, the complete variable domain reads DSGVTQTPKHLITATGQRVTLRCSPRSGDLSVYWYQQSLDQGLQFLIQYYNGEERAKGNILERFSAQQFPDLHSELNLSSLELGDSALYFCASSVHGQGDDNEQFFGPGTRLTVL.

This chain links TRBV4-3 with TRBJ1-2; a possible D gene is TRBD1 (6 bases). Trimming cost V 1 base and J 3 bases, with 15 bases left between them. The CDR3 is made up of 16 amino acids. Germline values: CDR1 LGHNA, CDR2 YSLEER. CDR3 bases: TGCGCCAGCAGCCAAGCTTTGACAGGTATATACTATGGCTACACCTTC. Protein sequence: CASSQALTGIYYGYTF.

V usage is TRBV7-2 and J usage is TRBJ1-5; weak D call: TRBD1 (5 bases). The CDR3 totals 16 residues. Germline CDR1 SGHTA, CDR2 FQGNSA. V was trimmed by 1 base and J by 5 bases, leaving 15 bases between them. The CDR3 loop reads CASSLVRGDGDQPQHF. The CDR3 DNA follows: TGTGCCAGCAGCTTAGTAAGGGGCGACGGCGATCAGCCCCAGCATTTT.

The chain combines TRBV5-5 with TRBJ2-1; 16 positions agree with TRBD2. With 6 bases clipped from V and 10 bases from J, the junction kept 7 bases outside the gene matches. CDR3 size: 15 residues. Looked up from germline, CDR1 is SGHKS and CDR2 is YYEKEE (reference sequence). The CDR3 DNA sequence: TGTGCCAGCACCTCGGGACTAGCGGGAGGGTGGGAGCAGTTCTTC. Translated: CASTSGLAGGWEQFF.

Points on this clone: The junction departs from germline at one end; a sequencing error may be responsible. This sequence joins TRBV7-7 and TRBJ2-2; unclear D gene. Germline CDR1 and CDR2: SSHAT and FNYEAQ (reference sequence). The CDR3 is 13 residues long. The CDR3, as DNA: TGTGCTAGCAGCCTCAGCCGGACCGGGGAGCTGTTTTTT. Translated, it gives CASSLSRTGELFF.

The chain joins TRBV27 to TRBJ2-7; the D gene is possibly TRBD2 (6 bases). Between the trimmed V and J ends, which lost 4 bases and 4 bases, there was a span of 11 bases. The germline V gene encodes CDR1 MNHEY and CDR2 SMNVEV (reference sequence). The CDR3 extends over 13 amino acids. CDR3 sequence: CASSSAAGYEQYF. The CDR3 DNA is TGTGCCAGCAGTTCTGCGGCGGGGTACGAGCAGTACTTC.